This TCR beta chain was sequenced in a study of blood T cell repertoires in COVID-19. About the study: Collection of acute and convalescent COVID-19 samples took place in the United States, Italy and Spain. From T cells, B-cell-depleted T cells, or PBMCs came the material, which was cDNA or gDNA.

The CDR3 covers 16 residues. Authors' data handling: Reference gene primer amplification in the assay estimated nucleated cell counts. Produced via immunoSEQ multiplex PCR; TCRdb's table is partial and in-frame only. V, J and clone size are those of that table, while D and trimming were read from the DNA. Of approximately 250,000 clones in the sample, 88% are singletons; the top ten hold roughly 10%. The Seattle patients joined while their infection was active and were tracked longitudinally afterward. The sequence came from a woman in her seventies with COVID-19, enrolled during active disease. The chain employs TRBV12-1 and TRBJ1-2; the table's D gene call, TRBD1, was not cross checked with the DNA. TRBV12-1 is labeled a pseudogene. The sequenced material came from peripheral blood. CDR3 sequence reads: CASSFPGQVLEDGYTF. CDR3 nucleotide sequence: TGTGCCAGCAGCTTCCCGGGACAGGTGTTGGAGGATGGCTACACCTTC.